This record concerns one T cell receptor beta chain sequence. This entry comes from a study of blood T cell repertoires in COVID-19. In the study overall: The study drew acute and convalescent COVID-19 samples from the United States, Italy and Spain.

This CDR3 has 14 residues. Germline-derived CDR1 and CDR2 are ENHRY and SYGVKD. V dropped 10 bases and J dropped 2; count of bases not matched to a gene: 6. Produced via immunoSEQ multiplex PCR; TCRdb's table is partial and in-frame only. The data hold roughly 25,000 clones, with about nine tenths observed a single time. This chain connects TRBV10-3 to TRBJ2-3; 10 nucleotides match TRBD2. The clonotype was recovered from a man in his 70s with acute or convalescent COVID-19. Sequenced: peripheral blood. This chain's CDR3 is CATRSGGDTDTQYF. The CDR3 coding sequence is TGTGCCACCCGGAGCGGGGGGGACACAGATACGCAGTATTTT.